A single sample gave rise to the 32 T cell receptor beta chains below, sequenced in a study of radiotherapy plus CTLA-4 blockade in lung cancer. Assay used: immunoSEQ multiplex PCR; TCRdb lists only in-frame clones, some missing. The data hold around 100,000 clones, with about four fifths observed a single time. The sequenced sample was peripheral blood, obtained from a patient treated with radiotherapy plus ipilimumab. All receptors come from a human donor with non-small cell lung cancer that progressed on radiotherapy plus ipilimumab. Some clones in this sample may be carry-over from other donors' samples.

The rearrangement joins TRBV5-6 to TRBJ1-4; D is possibly TRBD1 (6 bases). The germline V gene has CDR1 SGHDT and CDR2 YYEEEE. The CDR3 length is 12 residues. Trimming removed 4 bases at V and 15 bases at J, with 16 bases between. This CDR3 is CASSLTGSTVFF. The CDR3 DNA follows: TGTGCCAGCAGCCTTACAGGGTCTACAGTGTTTTTT.

The chain uses TRBV19 and TRBJ1-1, with 10 positions matching TRBD1. This CDR3 spans 13 amino acids. Unmatched junction bases numbered 5, after V lost 3 bases and J lost 10 bases. The germline gives CDR1 LNHDA, CDR2 SQIVND (reference sequence). The CDR3, as DNA: TGTGCCAGTAGTATCGACCGGGACAGGGGAGCTTTCTTT. This codes for CASSIDRDRGAFF.

The chain is built from TRBV14 and TRBJ2-1; 11 bases match TRBD2. The germline V gene encodes CDR1 SGHDN and CDR2 FVKESK. Germline trimming cut 0 bases from V and 7 bases from J; bases unmatched to any gene: 8. CDR3 length: 17 amino acids. The CDR3 reads CASSQDWGLAGGNEQFF. DNA for the CDR3: TGTGCCAGCAGCCAAGATTGGGGGCTAGCGGGGGGAAATGAGCAGTTCTTC.

The CDR3 sequence: CASSSHIGNTEAFF. CDR3 nucleotides: TGCGCCAGCAGCTCCCATATCGGGAACACTGAAGCTTTCTTT. The rearrangement uses TRBV5-1 and TRBJ1-1, with D unresolved. V gave up 3 bases and J gave up 1 base, with 10 bases separating them. Germline CDR1 reads SGHRS; CDR2 reads YFSETQ. The CDR3 consists of 14 residues.

The genes are TRBV19 and TRBJ2-7, with D perhaps assigned TRBD1 or TRBD2 (7 bases each). The germline V and J ends were trimmed by 2 bases and 3 bases, with 17 bases remaining between them. Germline CDR1 reads LNHDA; CDR2 reads SQIVND (reference sequence). The CDR3 length is 16 residues. CDR3 amino acids: CASSIRRGGSLYEQYF. For the CDR3, the DNA is TGTGCCAGTAGTATACGCAGGGGGGGGTCGCTCTACGAGCAGTACTTC.

This clone showed up just a few times. The chain links TRBV4-3 to TRBJ1-2, with D possibly matching TRBD1 (5 bases). Trimming stripped 0 bases from V and 0 bases from J, with 11 bases between. Germline assignment: CDR1 LGHNA and CDR2 YSLEER. The CDR3 consists of 16 residues. In DNA, the CDR3 is TGCGCCAGCAGCCAAGATAAGGGCAGGGCTAACTATGGCTACACCTTC. Translated: CASSQDKGRANYGYTF.

As DNA, the CDR3 is TGTGCCAGCAGCCCGCTAGTGGGCAATCAGCCCCAGCATTTT. Translating it yields CASSPLVGNQPQHF. The chain joins TRBV4-2 to TRBJ1-5; D gene uncertain. Trimming removed 4 bases at V and 2 bases at J, with 9 bases between. The length of the CDR3 is 14 residues. CDR1 is LGHNA and CDR2 is YNFKEQ in the germline V gene.

J is TRBJ1-2 and V is TRBV19, with D perhaps matching TRBD1 (5 bases). The CDR3 is 14 residues long. Germline V gene data show CDR1 as LNHDA and CDR2 as SQIVND (reference sequence). Trimming stripped 3 bases from V and 8 bases from J, with 16 bases between. The CDR3 protein is CASSIFVGQEGYTF. CDR3 DNA: TGTGCCAGTAGTATCTTCGTGGGGCAGGAAGGCTACACCTTC.

The genes are TRBV5-1 and TRBJ2-3; D unresolved. The CDR3 length is 14 residues. The ends were cut back, 3 bases at V and 2 bases at J, with 10 bases in the middle. Germline CDR1 reads SGHRS; CDR2 reads YFSETQ. CDR3 nucleotide sequence: TGCGCCAGCAGCTACGCGCCCTCCACAGATACGCAGTATTTT. As protein: CASSYAPSTDTQYF.

The chain recombines TRBV5-4 with TRBJ2-7; tentative D call: TRBD1 (6 bases). V lost 6 bases and J lost 4, with 17 bases in between. The germline V gene encodes CDR1 SGHNT and CDR2 YYREEE (reference sequence). The CDR3 has 14 amino acids. The CDR3 nucleotides read TGTGCCAGCAACGTACAGGGTCTCGATTACGAGCAGTACTTC. Translating it yields CASNVQGLDYEQYF.

This chain joins TRBV28 and TRBJ1-2; D gene ambiguous. V lost 7 bases and J lost 4, with 19 bases in between. This CDR3 spans 15 amino acids. Germline CDR1 MDHEN, CDR2 SYDVKM. The CDR3 sequence: CASNYARWGSYGYTF. The CDR3 coding sequence is TGTGCCAGCAACTACGCGAGGTGGGGAAGCTATGGCTACACCTTC.

This rearrangement joins TRBV28 to TRBJ1-2; the D is unclear. Trimming stripped 3 bases from V and 4 bases from J, with 15 bases between. The V gene's germline CDR1 is MDHEN and CDR2 SYDVKM. The CDR3 sequence is 15 residues long. The CDR3: CASSFGKSTPYGYTF. The CDR3 DNA follows: TGTGCCAGCAGTTTTGGGAAGTCGACTCCCTATGGCTACACCTTC.

Only a few counts were recorded for this clone. The genes are TRBV5-8 and TRBJ2-7; the D call may be TRBD1 or TRBD2 (5 bases each). Trimming took off 1 base at V and 11 bases at J, with 19 bases between the two ends. CDR3 length equals 14 residues. The germline V gene encodes CDR1 SGHTS and CDR2 YDEGEE. In DNA form, the CDR3 reads TGTGCCAGCAGCTTGTCGGGGCCAGCCTTCGGGAAGTACTTC. This encodes CASSLSGPAFGKYF.

V gene TRBV4-1 combines with J gene TRBJ1-4; D unresolved. The CDR3 is made up of 18 amino acids. Trimming removed 3 bases from V and 3 bases from J, with 20 bases in between. Germline CDR1 reads MGHRA; CDR2 reads YSYEKL. This chain's CDR3 is CASSQALSRRESNEKLFF. The DNA of the CDR3 is TGCGCCAGCAGCCAGGCGCTGAGTAGACGCGAGTCTAATGAAAAACTGTTTTTT.

This clone is a singleton in its sample. The chain recombines TRBV19 with TRBJ2-7; 7 nucleotides line up with TRBD1. After removal of 4 bases from V and 2 bases from J, the junction contained 8 bases not matched to a gene. This CDR3 has 15 residues. Germline CDR1 LNHDA, CDR2 SQIVND (reference sequence). In DNA, the CDR3 is TGTGCCAGTAGTAAATTTAACAGGGGACCCTACGAGCAGTACTTC. Its translation: CASSKFNRGPYEQYF.

This clone was picked up one time. The chain employs TRBV11-1 and TRBJ2-7, with a tentative D call TRBD1 (5 bases). Germline CDR1 and CDR2: SGHAT and FQDESV (reference sequence). V gave up 5 bases and J gave up 4 bases, with 15 bases separating them. The CDR3 extends over 14 amino acids. The CDR3 DNA reads as TGTGCCAGCAGCCTGACAGTATTCGGGTACGAGCAGTACTTC. Translation gives CASSLTVFGYEQYF.

This clone has only one observation. This chain connects TRBV5-1 to TRBJ2-3; TRBD2 agrees at 7 bases. The J segment lost 2 bases and the V segment lost 4 bases, leaving 7 bases of the junction unmatched. From germline, CDR1 is SGHRS and CDR2 YFSETQ. This CDR3 has 15 residues. The CDR3 bases are TGCGCCAGCAGCCTACGGGAGGAAGTCACAGATACGCAGTATTTT. Translation: CASSLREEVTDTQYF.

The V call is TRBV7-9, the J call TRBJ2-5; D gene ambiguous. The CDR3 consists of 12 residues. Trimming took off 0 bases at V and 5 bases at J, with 4 bases between the two ends. Per germline, CDR1 SEHNR and CDR2 FQNEAQ (reference sequence). CDR3 sequence reads: CASSLALETQYF. The CDR3 region has the DNA TGTGCCAGCAGCTTAGCGCTCGAGACCCAGTACTTC.

As DNA, the CDR3 is TGTGCCAGCAGCCGAGTAGAAACGGAGTATGGCTACACCTTC. As protein: CASSRVETEYGYTF. The chain couples TRBV7-2 to TRBJ1-2; D uncertain. The CDR3 loop spans 14 amino acids. Germline values: CDR1 SGHTA, CDR2 FQGNSA. V gave up 5 bases and J gave up 5 bases, with 15 bases separating them.

The rearrangement joins TRBV19 to TRBJ2-3, with a weak D call TRBD1 (5 bases). Deletions cut 1 base from V and 3 bases from J, with 14 bases between. The CDR3 has 16 amino acids. CDR1 is LNHDA and CDR2 is SQIVND in the germline V gene (reference sequence). The CDR3 DNA is TGTGCCAGTAGTATAGGAAGGGCAGGGAAAACAGATACGCAGTATTTT. Translation gives CASSIGRAGKTDTQYF.

The chain employs TRBV5-1 and TRBJ1-4, with D perhaps TRBD1 (6 bases). Germline CDR1 reads SGHRS; CDR2 reads YFSETQ. The CDR3 totals 14 residues. V lost 4 bases and J lost 5, with 12 bases in between. The CDR3 loop is CASSPQGPNEKLFF. The DNA for the CDR3 is TGCGCCAGCAGCCCACAGGGACCGAATGAAAAACTGTTTTTT.

This clone was seen a single time. The chain uses TRBV19 and TRBJ1-2; perhaps TRBD1 as D (5 bases). V dropped 6 bases and J dropped 4 bases, with 12 bases sitting between them. Germline CDR1 is LNHDA and CDR2 is SQIVND (reference sequence). This CDR3 has 13 amino acids. The CDR3 DNA reads TGTGCCAGTAGAGACGGGGGAGGCTATGGCTACACCTTC. It is translated as CASRDGGGYGYTF. The full variable domain, completed using reference TRBV19 and TRBJ1-2, is DGGITQSPKYLFRKEGQNVTLSCEQNLNHDAMYWYRQDPGQGLRLIYYSQIVNDFQKGDIAEGYSVSREKKESFPLTVTSAQKNPTAFYLCASRDGGGYGYTFGSGTRLTVV.

J is TRBJ2-5 and V is TRBV10-3; the match to TRBD2 covers 16 bases. Trimming took 7 bases from V and 5 from J; bases not matched to a gene: 10. The germline V gene encodes CDR1 ENHRY and CDR2 SYGVKD. This CDR3 contains 17 residues. CDR3 residues: CAIKGTSGGAVLETQYF. The CDR3 DNA follows: TGTGCCATCAAAGGGACTAGCGGGGGGGCCGTGCTGGAGACCCAGTACTTC.

The chain employs TRBV7-6 and TRBJ2-3, with 10 nucleotides matching TRBD2. From germline, CDR1 is SGHVS and CDR2 FNYEAQ. Germline trimming cut 8 bases from V and 6 bases from J; bases unmatched to any gene: 8. The CDR3 is 14 residues long. This CDR3 reads CASGLAVPEDTQYF. The CDR3 DNA reads as TGTGCCAGCGGACTAGCGGTCCCCGAGGATACGCAGTATTTT.

The chain has TRBV29-1 and TRBJ1-1; D is undetermined. CDR1 is SQVTM and CDR2 is ANQGSEA in the germline V gene. The CDR3 has 12 amino acids. The V gene lost 3 bases and the J gene lost 2 bases, with 7 bases spanning the gap. The CDR3 DNA is TGCAGCGTTGAGGGCAGAAACACTGAAGCTTTCTTT. It translates to CSVEGRNTEAFF.

The chain couples TRBV7-3 to TRBJ2-2; D is unclear. Trimming pared 1 base from V and 6 bases from J, leaving 3 bases between. Per germline, CDR1 SGHTA and CDR2 FQGTGA. The CDR3 consists of 12 residues. The CDR3 nucleotides are TGTGCCAGCAGCTTAAGCCCCGGGGAGCTGTTTTTT. This translates into CASSLSPGELFF.

The V and J genes are TRBV15 and TRBJ1-5, with a possible D match to TRBD1 (6 bases). Trimming took off 1 base at V and 5 bases at J, with 15 bases between the two ends. This CDR3 comprises 16 residues. Germline V gene sequence: CDR1 LNHNV, CDR2 YYDKDF (reference sequence). CDR3 loop: CATSRVLRAGDQPQHF. The CDR3 DNA follows: TGTGCCACCAGCAGAGTTTTACGGGCAGGGGATCAGCCCCAGCATTTT.

This chain connects TRBV13 to TRBJ1-1; D gene ambiguous. This CDR3 contains 15 residues. Trimming removed 6 bases from V and 0 bases from J, with 14 bases in between. Germline V gives CDR1 PRHDT, CDR2 FYEKMQ (reference sequence). The DNA for the CDR3 is TGTGCCAGCAGTTCAAGGCCGGGAATGAACACTGAAGCTTTCTTT. Its translation is CASSSRPGMNTEAFF.

This chain links TRBV29-1 with TRBJ1-1; D gene unclear. V lost 2 bases, J lost 1 base, and 8 bases lay in between. This CDR3 has 13 amino acids. Germline V gene lookup returns CDR1 SQVTM and CDR2 ANQGSEA. Written as DNA, the CDR3 is TGCAGCGTTGAATTACAAGGGAACACTGAAGCTTTCTTT. Its protein is CSVELQGNTEAFF.

The chain couples TRBV10-3 to TRBJ2-7; TRBD1 agrees at 10 bases. Germline V lookup: CDR1 ENHRY, CDR2 SYGVKD. The CDR3 length is 13 residues. With 7 bases clipped from V and 3 bases from J, the junction kept 3 bases outside the gene matches. The CDR3 nucleotides are TGTGCCATCAAATGGGACAGGGGCTACGAGCAGTACTTC. Encoded protein: CAIKWDRGYEQYF.

The chain links TRBV28 to TRBJ2-2; D possibly corresponds to TRBD2 (6 bases). Trimming shortened V by 2 bases and J by 5 bases, and 9 bases separated the two germline ends. CDR3 size: 14 residues. Germline V gives CDR1 MDHEN, CDR2 SYDVKM. This chain's CDR3 is CASSLGGWTGELFF. The CDR3 nucleotides are TGTGCCAGCAGTTTAGGGGGGTGGACCGGGGAGCTGTTTTTT.

DNA for the CDR3: TGTGCCAGCAGCGGATCAGGGACTAGAGCAGATACGCAGTATTTT. It translates to CASSGSGTRADTQYF. The V call is TRBV9, the J call TRBJ2-3, with TRBD2 matching 8 bases. Germline lookup yields CDR1 SGDLS and CDR2 YYNGEE. The CDR3 consists of 15 residues. V shed 3 bases and J 4 bases; nucleotides not matched to a gene: 7.